This T cell receptor (beta chain) was recovered during a study of cytomegalovirus exposure and HLA in healthy donors. 13 Jbeta primers and 60 Vbeta primers were used for the PCR. Sequencing used immunoSEQ multiplex PCR; TCRdb keeps in-frame clones, though not all of them. The data show about 180,000 clones, around 79% seen once. Germline V CDR1 and CDR2: MDHEN, SYDVKM. The CDR3 spans 15 residues. The junction had 10 bases not matched to a gene; V was cut back by 5 bases and J by 7 bases. The chain joins TRBV28 to TRBJ1-4; 7 bases are a match to TRBD1. Source material: PBMCs. This TCR was recovered from a man aged 35-49 years in good health and CMV-seropositive. The CDR3 loop is CASSEPGQDSEKLFF. The CDR3 DNA is TGTGCCAGCAGTGAGCCCGGACAGGATAGTGAAAAACTGTTTTTT. The whole variable domain, filled in from reference TRBV28 and TRBJ1-4, reads DVKVTQSSRYLVKRTGEKVFLECVQDMDHENMFWYRQDPGLGLRLIYFSYDVKMKEKGDIPEGYSVSREKKERFSLILESASTNQTSMYLCASSEPGQDSEKLFFGSGTQLSVL.